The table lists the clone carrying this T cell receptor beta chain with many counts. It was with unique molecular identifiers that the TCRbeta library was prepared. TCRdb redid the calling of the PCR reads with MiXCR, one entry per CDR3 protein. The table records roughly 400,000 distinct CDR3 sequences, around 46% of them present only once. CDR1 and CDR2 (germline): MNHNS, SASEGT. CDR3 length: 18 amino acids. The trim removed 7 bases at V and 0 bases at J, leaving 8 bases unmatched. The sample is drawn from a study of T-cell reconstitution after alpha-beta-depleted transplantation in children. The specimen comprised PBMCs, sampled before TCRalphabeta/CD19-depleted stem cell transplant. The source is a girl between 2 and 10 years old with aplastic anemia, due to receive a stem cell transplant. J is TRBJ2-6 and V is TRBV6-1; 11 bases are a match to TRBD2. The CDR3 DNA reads TGTGCCAGCACCCGACTAGCGGGGACGCTCTCTGGGGCCAACGTCCTGACTTTC. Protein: CASTRLAGTLSGANVLTF.